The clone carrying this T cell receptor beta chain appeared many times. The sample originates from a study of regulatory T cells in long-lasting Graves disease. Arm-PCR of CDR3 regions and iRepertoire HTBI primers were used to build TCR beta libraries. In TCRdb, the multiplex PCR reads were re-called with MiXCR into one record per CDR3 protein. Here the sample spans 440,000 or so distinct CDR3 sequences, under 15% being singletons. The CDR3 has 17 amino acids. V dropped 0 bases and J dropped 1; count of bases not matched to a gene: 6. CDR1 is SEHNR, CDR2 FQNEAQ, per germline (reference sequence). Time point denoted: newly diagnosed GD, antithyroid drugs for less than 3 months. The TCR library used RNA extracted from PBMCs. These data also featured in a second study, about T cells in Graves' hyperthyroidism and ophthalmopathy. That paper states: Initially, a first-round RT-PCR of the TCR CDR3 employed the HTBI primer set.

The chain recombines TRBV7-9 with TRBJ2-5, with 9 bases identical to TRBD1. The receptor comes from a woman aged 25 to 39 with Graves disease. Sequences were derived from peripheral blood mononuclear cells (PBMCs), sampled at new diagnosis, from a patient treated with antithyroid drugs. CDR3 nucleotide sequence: TGTGCCAGCAGCTTAGCAACCGGGACAGGGTCCCAAGAGACCCAGTACTTC. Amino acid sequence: CASSLATGTGSQETQYF.